These 29 T cell receptor beta chains originate from one sample sequenced in a study of regulatory T cells in long-lasting Graves disease. Arm-PCR of CDR3 regions with iRepertoire HTBI primers generated TCR beta libraries. From the multiplex PCR reads, TCRdb called clonotypes with MiXCR, one entry per CDR3 protein. Among some 340,000 distinct CDR3 sequences listed, 20% to 25% were seen once. Time point meaning: persistent/refractory GD, antithyroid drugs over 5 years with positive TRAb. PBMC-extracted RNA yielded the TCR library. Source: peripheral blood mononuclear cells (PBMCs), taken when the disease was refractory, from a patient treated with antithyroid drugs. These TCRs come from a woman aged 40 to 50 with Graves disease.

The chain combines TRBV28 with TRBJ1-4, with 10 bases aligning to TRBD1. The length of the CDR3 is 18 residues. In germline, CDR1 is MDHEN, CDR2 SYDVKM. Trimming removed 7 bases from V and 0 bases from J; junction bases left unmatched: 11. CDR3 residues: CASTTDRDRGATNEKLFF. The DNA of the CDR3 is TGTGCCAGCACCACTGACCGGGACAGGGGTGCAACTAATGAAAAACTGTTTTTT.

This clonotype was observed many times. The V call is TRBV7-3, the J call TRBJ2-7; 10 bases are a match to TRBD2. Germline CDR1 SGHTA, CDR2 FQGTGA. The length of the CDR3 is 15 residues. With V trimmed by 4 bases and J by 2 bases, 5 bases remained unmatched. CDR3 sequence reads: CASSSTSGMPYEQYF. CDR3 coding DNA: TGTGCCAGCAGCTCCACTAGCGGGATGCCCTACGAGCAGTACTTC.

The chain recombines TRBV27 with TRBJ2-7; 10 bases match TRBD2. The CDR3 runs to 20 residues. Per germline, CDR1 MNHEY and CDR2 SMNVEV (reference sequence). V shed 1 base and J 0 bases; nucleotides not matched to a gene: 15. DNA of the CDR3: TGTGCCAGCAGTTTATACGCGCTAGCGGGAGCCTCTAGGAGCTCCTACGAGCAGTACTTC. It specifies CASSLYALAGASRSSYEQYF.

This clonotype was observed a few times. The J gene is TRBJ2-7, the V gene TRBV3-1; D unclear. With 0 bases removed from V and 5 bases from J, the gap between germline ends came to 17 bases. This CDR3 spans 16 amino acids. Germline V lookup: CDR1 LGHDT, CDR2 YNNKEL (reference sequence). The CDR3 nucleotides read TGTGCCAGCAGCCAAGAATATAGGGCTCCGGTCAACGAGCAGTACTTC. Translation gives CASSQEYRAPVNEQYF.

In its sample, this clonotype was seen a few times. The chain is built from TRBV15 and TRBJ2-1; D possibly corresponds to TRBD2 (6 bases). Trimming took off 8 bases at V and 10 bases at J, with 18 bases between the two ends. The CDR3 runs to 13 residues. Germline lookup yields CDR1 LNHNV and CDR2 YYDKDF (reference sequence). CDR3 coding DNA: TGTGCCACCGGTAGAAGCGGGCGCCACGAGCAGTTCTTC. Its protein is CATGRSGRHEQFF.

The CDR3 DNA is TGTGCCAGCAGTTACCCGTTCAGGGGGCGCAACCCTGGGGCCAACGTCCTGACTTTC. It yields the protein CASSYPFRGRNPGANVLTF. The rearrangement links TRBV6-5 to TRBJ2-6; 8 positions match TRBD1. The CDR3 consists of 19 residues. J gave up 2 bases and V 2 bases, and 11 bases lay outside the gene matches. CDR1 and CDR2 from the germline V gene are MNHEY and SVGAGI.

This clonotype was detected many times. CDR3 protein: CASRDGVRETQYF. CDR3 DNA: TGTGCCAGCAGGGACGGAGTCCGAGAGACCCAGTACTTC. The chain has TRBV6-1 and TRBJ2-5; unclear D gene. This CDR3 has 13 amino acids. V was clipped by 6 bases and J by 4 bases, with 12 bases between them. CDR1 is MNHNS and CDR2 is SASEGT in the germline V gene.

This clonotype occurred many times. V is TRBV12-3 or TRBV12-4 and J is TRBJ2-7, with TRBD2 matching over 9 bases. The CDR3 has 15 amino acids. The J segment lost 2 bases and the V segment lost 6 bases, leaving 8 bases of the junction unmatched. The CDR3 region is CASSRAGGPAYEQYF. The CDR3 nucleotides are TGTGCCAGCAGCCGGGCGGGAGGGCCAGCCTACGAGCAGTACTTC.

This clonotype has a count of ten or more. The chain uses TRBV28 and TRBJ1-5, with D possibly matching TRBD1 (6 bases). Germline assignment: CDR1 MDHEN and CDR2 SYDVKM. The CDR3 spans 13 residues. With 7 bases removed from V and 4 bases from J, the gap between germline ends came to 11 bases. CDR3 bases: TGTGCCAGCACTTGGGGGGCGAATCAGCCCCAGCATTTT. Its protein is CASTWGANQPQHF.

This clonotype was seen ten or more times. V is TRBV28 and J is TRBJ2-5, with a tentative D call TRBD2 (6 bases). The germline V gene has CDR1 MDHEN and CDR2 SYDVKM. The CDR3 extends over 13 amino acids. V gave up 5 bases and J gave up 6 bases, with 13 bases separating them. The CDR3 DNA reads TGTGCCAGCAGTGGAGGGGCGGTGCAGACCCAGTACTTC. It specifies CASSGGAVQTQYF.

This clonotype showed up many times. The CDR3 protein is CSARSGPREQYF. CDR3 nucleotides: TGCAGTGCTAGATCGGGCCCTCGCGAGCAGTACTTC. The chain employs TRBV20-1 and TRBJ2-7; D remains ambiguous. CDR1 is DFQATT and CDR2 is SNEGSKA in the germline V gene (reference sequence). Trimming removed 2 bases from V and 6 bases from J, with 11 bases in between. The CDR3 is 12 residues long.

This clonotype was recorded at least ten times. The V call is TRBV7-8, the J call TRBJ2-7; 11 bases are a match to TRBD2. The J segment lost 5 bases and the V segment lost 4 bases, leaving 1 base of the junction unmatched. Germline V gene lookup returns CDR1 SGHVS and CDR2 FQNEAQ. This CDR3 spans 13 amino acids. The CDR3 coding sequence is TGTGCCAGCAGCTCACTAGCGGGAGACGAGCAGTACTTC. Its translation is CASSSLAGDEQYF. Using reference TRBV7-8 and TRBJ2-7 for the parts outside the CDR3, the full variable domain is GAGVSQSPRYKVAKRGQDVALRCDPISGHVSLFWYQQALGQGPEFLTYFQNEAQLDKSGLPSDRFFAERPEGSVSTLKIQRTQQEDSAVYLCASSSLAGDEQYFGPGTRLTVT.

For the CDR3, the DNA is TGTGCCTGGAGTGTAGAGGGGAATCAGCCCCAGCATTTT. This encodes CAWSVEGNQPQHF. The rearrangement uses TRBV30 and TRBJ1-5, with D possibly being TRBD1 (5 bases). The CDR3 contains 13 residues. Looked up from germline, CDR1 is GTSNPN and CDR2 is SVGIG (reference sequence). Trimming removed 0 bases from V and 4 bases from J, with 7 bases in between.

This clonotype was recorded many times. The CDR3 bases are TGTGCCAGCAGAGAGCGGGAGGGCCGAGCAGATACGCAGTATTTT. It specifies CASREREGRADTQYF. The V and J genes are TRBV2 and TRBJ2-3, with 10 bases lining up with TRBD2. The germline CDR1 and CDR2 sequences are SNHLY and FYNNEI. V shed 6 bases and J 4 bases; nucleotides not matched to a gene: 7. CDR3 size: 15 residues.

At least ten counts were recorded for this clonotype. This chain joins TRBV28 and TRBJ2-1; a weak D match, TRBD1 (6 bases). Trimming removed 9 bases at V and 13 bases at J, with 19 bases between. The CDR3 spans 12 residues. Germline CDR1 and CDR2: MDHEN and SYDVKM. The CDR3 is CASYRNRARQFF. DNA of the CDR3: TGTGCCAGTTATCGAAACAGGGCGCGTCAGTTCTTC.

The table lists this clonotype with many counts. The CDR3 sequence: CASTRSGRFREQYF. The CDR3 nucleotides are TGTGCCAGCACAAGATCGGGGAGGTTTCGGGAGCAGTACTTC. The chain couples TRBV28 to TRBJ2-7; the D gene is possibly TRBD2 (6 bases). This CDR3 has 14 amino acids. In germline, CDR1 is MDHEN, CDR2 SYDVKM. Trimming cost V 7 bases and J 7 bases, with 20 bases left between them.

This clonotype was observed many times. V is TRBV20-1 and J is TRBJ2-4, with TRBD1 identical over 10 bases. Germline loops: CDR1 DFQATT, CDR2 SNEGSKA (reference sequence). With V trimmed by 1 base and J by 8 bases, 5 bases remained unmatched. There are 14 residues in the CDR3. Written as DNA, the CDR3 is TGCAGTGCTAGAGGACAGGGGGCTCGGCACATTCAGTACTTC. Translation gives CSARGQGARHIQYF.

This clonotype showed up many times. The chain combines TRBV20-1 with TRBJ2-2; TRBD2 might be the D (5 bases). CDR3 length: 14 amino acids. Germline assignment: CDR1 DFQATT and CDR2 SNEGSKA (reference sequence). Trimming took 2 bases from V and 7 from J, leaving 14 bases between them. CDR3 DNA sequence: TGCAGTGCTAGACCCTCGGCTAGCCACGGGGAGCTGTTTTTT. This translates into CSARPSASHGELFF.

Many counts were recorded for this clonotype. The chain employs TRBV20-1 and TRBJ2-7; weak D call: TRBD2 (5 bases). The CDR3 totals 14 residues. Trimming left V 0 bases short and J 0 bases short, with 9 bases between. Per the germline V gene, CDR1 is DFQATT and CDR2 is SNEGSKA (reference sequence). CDR3 in DNA: TGCAGTGCTAGAGATCCGGGGAGCTCCTACGAGCAGTACTTC. Encoded protein: CSARDPGSSYEQYF.

This clonotype was observed a handful of times. The CDR3 loop is CASSYWPDPKDTEAFF. The CDR3 DNA reads TGTGCCAGCAGTTATTGGCCAGATCCGAAGGACACTGAAGCTTTCTTT. The chain combines TRBV28 with TRBJ1-1; D unclear. The CDR3 runs 16 residues. The germline V gene has CDR1 MDHEN and CDR2 SYDVKM. Trimming pared 4 bases from V and 3 bases from J, leaving 18 bases between.

This clonotype was observed at least ten times. J is TRBJ1-1 and V is TRBV2; D gene unclear. CDR3 length: 13 residues. The V gene's germline CDR1 is SNHLY and CDR2 FYNNEI. Trimming cost V 6 bases and J 0 bases, with 8 bases left between them. The CDR3 protein is CASSGILNTEAFF. CDR3 nucleotide sequence: TGTGCCAGCAGCGGGATACTGAACACTGAAGCTTTCTTT.

The rearrangement uses TRBV27 and TRBJ2-7, with D tentatively TRBD1 (6 bases). This CDR3 is built from 14 residues. The germline V gene encodes CDR1 MNHEY and CDR2 SMNVEV (reference sequence). The ends were cut back, 6 bases at V and 3 bases at J, with 15 bases in the middle. In DNA, the CDR3 is TGTGCCAGCAGATTGGACAGATTACACTACGAGCAGTACTTC. Its translation: CASRLDRLHYEQYF.

V and J are TRBV19 and TRBJ2-7, with a tentative D call TRBD2 (5 bases). CDR1 and CDR2 (germline): LNHDA, SQIVND (reference sequence). V was pared by 3 bases and J by 6 bases, with 15 bases between. The CDR3 runs 14 residues. The CDR3 DNA reads as TGTGCCAGTAGTATGGGCGGGTCGGGATCCGAGCAGTACTTC. It encodes CASSMGGSGSEQYF.

A note on this clonotype: A read error may be the cause here, since a much bigger clone is one base away. The chain couples TRBV28 to TRBJ2-7, with D perhaps matching TRBD1 (5 bases). Trimming stripped 4 bases from V and 5 bases from J, with 15 bases between. The CDR3 covers 14 residues. The germline V gene has CDR1 MDHEN and CDR2 SYDVKM. This chain's CDR3 is CASSCSLLQDEQYF. The CDR3 coding sequence is TGTGCCAGCAGTTGCAGCCTTCTACAGGACGAGCAGTACTTC. Complete variable domain (other parts from reference TRBV28 and TRBJ2-7): DVKVTQSSRYLVKRTGEKVFLECVQDMDHENMFWYRQDPGLGLRLIYFSYDVKMKEKGDIPEGYSVSREKKERFSLILESASTNQTSMYLCASSCSLLQDEQYFGPGTRLTVT.

The chain carries TRBV29-1 and TRBJ2-7, with TRBD1 as a possible D gene (7 bases). The V end was cut by 5 bases, the J end by 3 bases, with 14 bases between. Per germline, CDR1 SQVTM and CDR2 ANQGSEA. The CDR3 consists of 13 residues. CDR3: CSVPRQGLYEQYF. The CDR3 DNA reads as TGCAGCGTTCCCCGACAGGGACTCTACGAGCAGTACTTC.

The chain uses TRBV20-1 and TRBJ2-7; 10 nucleotides agree with TRBD2. CDR1 is DFQATT and CDR2 is SNEGSKA in the germline V gene (reference sequence). V shed 5 bases, J shed 3 bases, and the junction held 7 bases outside the gene matches. The CDR3 has 14 amino acids. The CDR3 DNA follows: TGCAGTGCTCAAAGCGGGAGGGATCTCTACGAGCAGTACTTC. Translating gives CSAQSGRDLYEQYF.

The chain joins TRBV10-3 to TRBJ2-3; tentatively, D is TRBD2 (5 bases). The CDR3 runs 17 residues. V was shortened by 0 bases and J by 1 base, with 14 bases between the two germline ends. Germline V gene sequence: CDR1 ENHRY, CDR2 SYGVKD. CDR3 nucleotide sequence: TGTGCCATCAGTGAGTCGACGTGGGGTAGCGGCACAGATACGCAGTATTTT. Its translation: CAISESTWGSGTDTQYF.

In this sample, this clonotype turned up many times. The chain recombines TRBV20-1 with TRBJ2-7; D possibly uses TRBD1 or TRBD2 (5 bases each). The CDR3 totals 15 residues. V was trimmed by 0 bases and J by 7 bases, leaving 19 bases between them. The germline CDR1 and CDR2 sequences are DFQATT and SNEGSKA (reference sequence). The chain's CDR3 is CSARDRSTPWGEQYF. CDR3 in DNA: TGCAGTGCTAGAGATCGTAGCACCCCCTGGGGGGAGCAGTACTTC.

This clonotype was counted only a few times. The chain couples TRBV3-1 to TRBJ2-4, with D perhaps matching TRBD2 (6 bases). The V end lost 3 bases, the J end lost 0 bases, and 18 bases lay between the germline ends. The CDR3 is 18 amino acids. Germline CDR1 is LGHDT and CDR2 is YNNKEL (reference sequence). The CDR3 region has the DNA TGTGCCAGCAGCCAGCAATCCGCGACTAGACTAGCCAAAAACATTCAGTACTTC. This gives the protein CASSQQSATRLAKNIQYF.